The 16 T cell receptor beta chains in this list originate from one sample, sequenced in a study of cytomegalovirus exposure and HLA in healthy donors. 60 Vbeta and 13 Jbeta primers were used in PCR. Some clones are missing from TCRdb's copy, which holds only in-frame ones; the method was immunoSEQ multiplex PCR. The table lists about 190,000 clones, approximately 83% of them singletons. Sequences were obtained from PBMCs. All receptors come from a boy between 2 and 15 years old in good health and CMV-seronegative.

The V and J genes are TRBV7-2 and TRBJ1-3, with 9 bases lining up with TRBD1. Germline V gene sequence: CDR1 SGHTA, CDR2 FQGNSA. The CDR3 is 15 amino acids. V trimming: 5 bases; J trimming: 4 bases; junction bases outside the gene matches: 6. The CDR3 coding sequence is TGTGCCAGCAGCATACGGACAGGGGAGGGAAACACCATATATTTT. Its protein is CASSIRTGEGNTIYF.

The rearrangement uses TRBV6-6 and TRBJ2-7, with 7 bases lining up with TRBD1. V shed 6 bases and J 3 bases; nucleotides not matched to a gene: 11. Germline CDR1 MNHNY, CDR2 SVGAGI (reference sequence). The CDR3 consists of 15 residues. CDR3 region: CASSPDRELVYEQYV. In nucleotides, the CDR3 is TGTGCCAGCAGCCCTGACAGGGAACTCGTCTACGAGCAGTACGTC.

The chain carries TRBV6-5 and TRBJ2-7; 7 bases agree with TRBD2. The length of the CDR3 is 15 residues. With 6 bases clipped from V and 0 bases from J, the junction kept 8 bases outside the gene matches. Germline-derived CDR1 and CDR2 are MNHEY and SVGAGI. The CDR3 DNA follows: TGTGCCAGCAGCCCTGAGCGGGGTATCTCCTACGAGCAGTACTTC. Its translation: CASSPERGISYEQYF.

The chain is built from TRBV5-1 and TRBJ2-5; D is possibly TRBD1 (6 bases). This CDR3 is built from 13 residues. Germline V gives CDR1 SGHRS, CDR2 YFSETQ. The germline V and J ends were trimmed by 8 bases and 0 bases, with 11 bases remaining between them. The CDR3 bases are TGCGCCAGTAGACAGGCAAACCAAGAGACCCAGTACTTC. Its protein is CASRQANQETQYF.

The V and J genes are TRBV7-2 and TRBJ2-1, with 7 bases aligning to TRBD1. Germline loops: CDR1 SGHTA, CDR2 FQGNSA. The J segment lost 8 bases and the V segment lost 2 bases, leaving 3 bases of the junction unmatched. This CDR3 has 13 amino acids. The CDR3 sequence: CASSLNRGDEQFF. The CDR3 bases are TGTGCCAGCAGCTTAAACAGGGGCGATGAGCAGTTCTTC.

The chain is built from TRBV27 and TRBJ2-5, with D maybe TRBD2 (5 bases). V shed 4 bases and J shed 1 base, with 10 bases lying between them. The CDR3 consists of 14 residues. Germline CDR1 is MNHEY and CDR2 is SMNVEV (reference sequence). In DNA, the CDR3 is TGTGCCAGCAGTTACCGGGGATTCCAAGAGACCCAGTACTTC. It encodes CASSYRGFQETQYF.

The rearrangement links TRBV11-3 to TRBJ2-1; 13 bases agree with TRBD2. The CDR3 has 15 amino acids. Trimming removed 5 bases from V and 6 bases from J; junction bases left unmatched: 4. Germline V gives CDR1 SGHNT, CDR2 YENEEA. Written as DNA, the CDR3 is TGTGCCAGCAGCCCAGGGACTAGCGGGACCAATGAGCAGTTCTTC. Translated: CASSPGTSGTNEQFF.

The chain joins TRBV2 to TRBJ1-1; TRBD1 might be the D (6 bases). The V gene lost 7 bases and the J gene lost 5 bases, with 20 bases spanning the gap. Germline lookup yields CDR1 SNHLY and CDR2 FYNNEI. The CDR3 contains 15 residues. CDR3: CASTPTGPRGTEAFF. CDR3 sequence (DNA): TGTGCCAGCACCCCGACAGGACCGAGGGGTACTGAAGCTTTCTTT.

V usage is TRBV19 and J usage is TRBJ1-4; D uncertain. CDR1 is LNHDA and CDR2 is SQIVND in the germline V gene (reference sequence). The CDR3 has 12 residues. Trimming shortened V by 6 bases and J by 7 bases, and 9 bases separated the two germline ends. CDR3 coding DNA: TGTGCCAGTAGCGAGGGAGGTGAAAAACTGTTTTTT. Its protein is CASSEGGEKLFF. The full variable domain, in which reference TRBV19 and TRBJ1-4 provide the parts outside the CDR3, is DGGITQSPKYLFRKEGQNVTLSCEQNLNHDAMYWYRQDPGQGLRLIYYSQIVNDFQKGDIAEGYSVSREKKESFPLTVTSAQKNPTAFYLCASSEGGEKLFFGSGTQLSVL.

A word on this clone: The junction departs from germline at one end; a sequencing error may be responsible. The V and J genes are TRBV7-7 and TRBJ2-3, with TRBD2 matching 14 bases. This CDR3 is built from 15 residues. CDR1 and CDR2 (germline): SSHAT, FNYEAQ (reference sequence). The CDR3 nucleotides read TGTGCTAGCAGCCCGGGACTAGCGGGAGCAGATACGCAGTATTTT. Its translation is CASSPGLAGADTQYF.

The genes are TRBV6-1 and TRBJ1-1; D is undetermined. This CDR3 has 13 residues. Germline V gives CDR1 MNHNS, CDR2 SASEGT. V shed 6 bases and J shed 11 bases, with 19 bases lying between them. The CDR3 sequence is CASSPTESRWAFF. The CDR3 region has the DNA TGTGCCAGCAGCCCGACTGAGTCCCGGTGGGCTTTCTTT.

The chain has TRBV2 and TRBJ1-1, with D possibly being TRBD1 (6 bases). V shed 4 bases and J shed 6 bases, with 9 bases lying between them. In germline, CDR1 is SNHLY, CDR2 FYNNEI. This CDR3 has 12 residues. In DNA form, the CDR3 reads TGTGCCAGCAGTGCGACAGGCCCTGAAGCTTTCTTT. Translation gives CASSATGPEAFF.

This clone was counted between two and nine times. V gene TRBV6-5 combines with J gene TRBJ2-1; TRBD2 is a possible D gene (5 bases). Germline V gives CDR1 MNHEY, CDR2 SVGAGI. The CDR3 is made up of 15 amino acids. Trimming cost V 2 bases and J 4 bases, with 12 bases left between them. CDR3 residues: CASSYTDFRYNEQFF. The CDR3 coding sequence is TGTGCCAGCAGTTACACGGACTTTAGGTACAATGAGCAGTTCTTC.

This clone was seen once. This rearrangement joins TRBV19 to TRBJ1-2; 7 bases match TRBD1. Losses at the gene ends were 7 bases for V and 9 bases for J; bases not matched to a gene: 17. This CDR3 is built from 15 residues. Germline V gene sequence: CDR1 LNHDA, CDR2 SQIVND (reference sequence). CDR3 in DNA: TGTGCCAGTATTTCCGGGGCAGGGGGATCATTCAGCTACACCTTC. This codes for CASISGAGGSFSYTF. Using reference TRBV19 and TRBJ1-2 for the parts outside the CDR3, the full variable domain is DGGITQSPKYLFRKEGQNVTLSCEQNLNHDAMYWYRQDPGQGLRLIYYSQIVNDFQKGDIAEGYSVSREKKESFPLTVTSAQKNPTAFYLCASISGAGGSFSYTFGSGTRLTVV.

The chain uses TRBV13 and TRBJ1-1; 9 bases align to TRBD1. This CDR3 region has 15 residues. V trimming: 3 bases; J trimming: 6 bases; junction bases outside the gene matches: 8. From germline, CDR1 is PRHDT and CDR2 FYEKMQ (reference sequence). The CDR3 coding sequence is TGTGCCAGCAGCTTGGTAGGACAGGGGAAGCCTGAAGCTTTCTTT. It codes for CASSLVGQGKPEAFF.

This chain links TRBV14 with TRBJ1-3; possibly TRBD1 for D (5 bases). The length of the CDR3 is 14 residues. The V end was cut by 6 bases, the J end by 4 bases, with 13 bases between. CDR1 SGHDN and CDR2 FVKESK come from the germline V gene. CDR3: CASSPGITGNTIYF. The CDR3 DNA follows: TGTGCCAGCAGTCCAGGGATCACGGGAAACACCATATATTTT.